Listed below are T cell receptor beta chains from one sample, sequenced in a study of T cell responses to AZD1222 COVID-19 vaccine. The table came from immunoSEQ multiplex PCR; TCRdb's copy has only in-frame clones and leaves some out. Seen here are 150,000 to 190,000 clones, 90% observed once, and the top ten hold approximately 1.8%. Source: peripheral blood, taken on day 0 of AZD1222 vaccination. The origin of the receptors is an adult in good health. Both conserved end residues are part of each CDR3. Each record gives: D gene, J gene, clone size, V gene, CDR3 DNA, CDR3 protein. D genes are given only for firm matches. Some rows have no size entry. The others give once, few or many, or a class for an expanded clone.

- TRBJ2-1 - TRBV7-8 TGTGCCAGCAGCACAATAGTCAGGAATGAGCAGTTCTTC CASSTIVRNEQFF
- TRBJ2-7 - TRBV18 TGTGCCAGCTCACCAAAACAGACTAGTTCCTACGAGCAGTACTTC CASSPKQTSSYEQYF
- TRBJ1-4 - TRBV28 TGTGCCAGCAGTTCGTGGATGGCAGCCACAACTAATGAAAAACTGTTTTTT CASSSWMAATTNEKLFF
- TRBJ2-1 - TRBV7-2 TGTGCCAGCAGCTTCTCCGACCAATACAATGAGCAGTTCTTC CASSFSDQYNEQFF
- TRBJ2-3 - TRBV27 TGTGCCAGCAGTGGTATAGTGGTGGGCACAGATACGCAGTATTTT CASSGIVVGTDTQYF
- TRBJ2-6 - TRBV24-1 TGTGCCACCAGTTCCGAACCCGGACGCTCTGGGGCCAACGTCCTGACTTTC CATSSEPGRSGANVLTF
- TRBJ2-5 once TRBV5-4 TGTGCCAGCAGCTTATCGACCCAACCGAGGGAGACCCAGTACTTC CASSLSTQPRETQYF
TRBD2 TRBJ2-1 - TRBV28 TGTGCCAGCAGTTTATTAGCTAGCGGGAGGGCGGCCAATGAGCAGTTCTTC CASSLLASGRAANEQFF
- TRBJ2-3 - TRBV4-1 TGCGCCAGCAGCCACGCCGGGACTCCGAGCACAGATACGCAGTATTTT CASSHAGTPSTDTQYF
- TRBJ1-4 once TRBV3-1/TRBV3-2 TGTGCCAGCAGCCAAAAGGGCCTTCCTCATGAAAAACTGTTTTTT CASSQKGLPHEKLFF
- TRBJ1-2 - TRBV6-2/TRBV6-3 TGTGCCAGCAGCTCAAGACAGATTAGGCGACTGGAGGGCTACACCTTC CASSSRQIRRLEGYTF
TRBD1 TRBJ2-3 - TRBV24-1 TGTGCCACCAGTGACCCACCTAGAATGGACAGGCGCGATACGCAGTATTTT CATSDPPRMDRRDTQYF
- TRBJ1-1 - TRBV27 TGTGCCAGCAGACCCTTTAACAGTAACACTGAAGCTTTCTTT CASRPFNSNTEAFF
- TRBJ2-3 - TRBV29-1 TGCGCCCCCCCGCTCACGCAGTATTTT CAPPLTQYF
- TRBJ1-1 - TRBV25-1 TGTGCCAGCAGACGGGGAGGGACTGAAGCTTTCTTT CASRRGGTEAFF
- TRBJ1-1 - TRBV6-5 TGTGCCAGCTTCCGGCAGGGAACTGAAGCTTTCTTT CASFRQGTEAFF
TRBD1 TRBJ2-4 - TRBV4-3 TGCGCCAGCAGCCAAGAAACAGGGGGAGATCTAGCCAAAAACATTCAGTACTTC CASSQETGGDLAKNIQYF
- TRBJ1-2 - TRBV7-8 TGTGCCAGCAGCTTAGGGGACTATGGCTACACCTTC CASSLGDYGYTF
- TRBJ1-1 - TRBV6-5 TGTGCCAGCAAACAGGGACTGAACACTGAAGCTTTCTTT CASKQGLNTEAFF
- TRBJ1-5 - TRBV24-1 TGTGCCACCAGTGTTAGGGGTGAACCCCAGCATTTT CATSVRGEPQHF
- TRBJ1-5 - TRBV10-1 TGCGCCAGCAGTGTCCGTTTGAACAGGGAGTCTAGCAATCAGCCCCAGCATTTT CASSVRLNRESSNQPQHF
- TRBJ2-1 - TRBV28 TGTGCCAGCAGTTTACAGGGTCCCAATGAGCAGTTCTTC CASSLQGPNEQFF
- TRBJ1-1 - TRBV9 TGTGCCAGCAGCGTAGTGAATCGGGGTGGTGAAGCTTTCTTT CASSVVNRGGEAFF
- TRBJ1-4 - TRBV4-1 TGCGCCAGCAGCCAAGATGGGGGGGGTGGTGAAAAACTGTTTTTT CASSQDGGGGEKLFF
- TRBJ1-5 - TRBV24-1 TGTGCCACCAGTGAACCAGGGCGCAATCAGCCCCAGCATTTT CATSEPGRNQPQHF
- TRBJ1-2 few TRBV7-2 TGTGCCAGCAGCTTAAGCCAGGCTACCGGCTACACCTTC CASSLSQATGYTF
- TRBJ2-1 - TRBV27 TGTGCCAGCAGTTTCCAAGGCTCCTACAATGAGCAGTTCTTC CASSFQGSYNEQFF
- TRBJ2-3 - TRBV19 TGTGCCAGTGGTCAAGGCGGGAGCACAGATACGCAGTATTTT CASGQGGSTDTQYF
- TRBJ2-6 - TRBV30 TGTGCCTGGAGTTTTGGCTCTGGGGCCAACGTCCTGACTTTC CAWSFGSGANVLTF
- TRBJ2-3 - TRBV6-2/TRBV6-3 TGTGCCAGCAGTTACGGTAGCACAGATACGCAGTATTTT CASSYGSTDTQYF
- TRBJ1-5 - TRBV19 TGTGCCAGTAGTATGCGATCCACGGATCAGCCCCAGCATTTT CASSMRSTDQPQHF
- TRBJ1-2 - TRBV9 TGTGCCAGCACCCTATCCGGGACGGATTATGGCTACACCTTC CASTLSGTDYGYTF
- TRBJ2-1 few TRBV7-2 TGTGCCAGCAGCTTAGTGGCTAGCGATCGATTCGAGCAGTTCTTC CASSLVASDRFEQFF
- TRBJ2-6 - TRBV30 TGTGCCTCGACAGGTGCTGGGGCCAACGTCCTGACTTTC CASTGAGANVLTF
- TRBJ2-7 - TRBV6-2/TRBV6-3 TGTGCCAGCAGTTCCGTTAGGGGCGGGCGCTCCTACGAGCAGTACTTC CASSSVRGGRSYEQYF
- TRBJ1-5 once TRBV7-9 TGTGCCAGCAGCTTATTGACGACGCAGAGCAATCAGCCCCAGCATTTT CASSLLTTQSNQPQHF
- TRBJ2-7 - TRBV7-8 TGTGCCAGCAGCTTAGCGACGGGCAGGGAACCATCCTACGAGCAGTACTTC CASSLATGREPSYEQYF
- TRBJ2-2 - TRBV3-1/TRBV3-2 TGTGCCAGCAGCCAAGTAAACGACCTCGGGGAGCTGTTTTTT CASSQVNDLGELFF